This T cell receptor (beta chain) was documented in a study of blood T cell repertoires in COVID-19. For the study at large: Material from acute and convalescent COVID-19 was sourced from the United States, Italy and Spain. Sources were T cells, B-cell-depleted T cells, or PBMCs; the material itself was cDNA or gDNA.

The trim removed 4 bases at V and 4 bases at J, leaving 9 bases unmatched. Looked up from germline, CDR1 is SGHNT and CDR2 is YYREEE (reference sequence). The CDR3 length is 15 residues. The repertoire was sequenced with immunoSEQ multiplex PCR; TCRdb's copy has only in-frame clones and lacks some. This sample yields 80,000 to 95,000 clones, of which approximately 89% are seen a single time; 17% belongs to the top ten. Sequencing was done on a sample of peripheral blood. The receptor comes from a human donor in a cohort sampled during active COVID-19. The chain joins TRBV5-4 to TRBJ1-1; 8 bases line up with TRBD1. CDR3 coding DNA: TGTGCCAGCAGCGGAGCAGGGGGCTTGGGCACTGAAGCTTTCTTT. Translated, it gives CASSGAGGLGTEAFF.